These 14 T cell receptor beta chains originate from one sample sequenced in a study of cytomegalovirus exposure and HLA in healthy donors. Use of 60 Vbeta and 13 Jbeta primers characterized the PCR. Generated by immunoSEQ multiplex PCR, the TCRdb table keeps only in-frame clones and is missing some. The table lists around 140,000 clones, about 74% of them singletons. The sequenced sample was PBMCs. The receptors come from a woman aged 55-69 years in good health and CMV-seronegative.

The V call is TRBV5-4, the J call TRBJ1-5; D gene ambiguous. This CDR3 comprises 13 residues. CDR1 is SGHNT, CDR2 YYREEE, per germline (reference sequence). Deletions cut 0 bases from V and 9 bases from J, with 10 bases between. CDR3 DNA sequence: TGTGCCAGCAGCTTGGATCCGGGTTGGCCCCAGCATTTT. The encoded protein is CASSLDPGWPQHF.

This clone has more than one count but fewer than ten. The rearrangement joins TRBV27 to TRBJ2-1; possible D gene TRBD2, 6 bases. Germline V gene sequence: CDR1 MNHEY, CDR2 SMNVEV (reference sequence). The CDR3 loop spans 15 amino acids. V lost 5 bases to trimming and J lost 2 bases, with 13 bases between them. CDR3 bases: TGTGCCAGCAGTCCCACTCGGGAGCCCTACAATGAGCAGTTCTTC. Amino acid sequence: CASSPTREPYNEQFF.

The chain links TRBV9 to TRBJ2-5; 9 bases agree with TRBD2. This CDR3 contains 16 residues. Germline CDR1 SGDLS, CDR2 YYNGEE. J gave up 2 bases and V 4 bases, and 9 bases lay outside the gene matches. The CDR3, as DNA: TGTGCCAGCAGCAAACGGGCTAGCGGGAATCAAGAGACCCAGTACTTC. This sequence encodes CASSKRASGNQETQYF.

DNA for the CDR3: TGTGCCAGCAGCTCCCCCTGGGCTGATGAGCAGTTCTTC. Translated: CASSSPWADEQFF. The chain uses TRBV7-2 and TRBJ2-1; D is uncertain. V gave up 4 bases and J gave up 8 bases, with 12 bases separating them. Germline V CDR1 and CDR2: SGHTA, FQGNSA. There are 13 residues in the CDR3.

The rearrangement joins TRBV28 to TRBJ2-2; 9 bases agree with TRBD1. V was clipped by 6 bases and J by 1 base; unmatched bases: 9. The CDR3 consists of 17 residues. Germline V gene sequence: CDR1 MDHEN, CDR2 SYDVKM. Here the CDR3 reads CASRPTGQGRNTGELFF. The CDR3, as DNA: TGTGCCAGCAGACCTACGGGACAGGGCAGGAACACCGGGGAGCTGTTTTTT.

The CDR3 spells CASSRQGSPLHF. The CDR3 bases are TGTGCCAGCAGTCGACAGGGATCACCCCTCCACTTT. The rearrangement links TRBV6-5 to TRBJ1-6, with 7 positions matching TRBD1. Germline V gives CDR1 MNHEY, CDR2 SVGAGI. The CDR3 contains 12 residues. The V segment lost 5 bases and the J segment 10 bases; nucleotides outside the gene matches: 2.

J is TRBJ2-2 and V is TRBV28; a possible D gene is TRBD2 (5 bases). Germline V gene data show CDR1 as MDHEN and CDR2 as SYDVKM. The CDR3 covers 16 residues. The V end was cut by 6 bases, the J end by 4 bases, with 18 bases between. Here the CDR3 DNA reads TGTGCCAGCAGGCGCGACTACCAGGCGGGCACCGGGGAGCTGTTTTTT. Protein sequence: CASRRDYQAGTGELFF.

This sequence joins TRBV19 and TRBJ1-1, with TRBD1 matching over 7 bases. Germline trimming cut 6 bases from V and 5 bases from J; bases unmatched to any gene: 6. There are 13 residues in the CDR3. Germline V gene lookup returns CDR1 LNHDA and CDR2 SQIVND (reference sequence). CDR3 protein: CASSQMTGTEAFF. The CDR3 DNA reads as TGTGCCAGTAGCCAGATGACAGGGACTGAAGCTTTCTTT.

The J gene is TRBJ2-7, the V gene TRBV6-4; 10 positions agree with TRBD2. The CDR3 covers 15 residues. Germline loops: CDR1 MRHNA, CDR2 SNTAGT. Unmatched junction bases numbered 10, after V lost 6 bases and J lost 5 bases. The CDR3 here is CASRTPSGSSHEQYF. The CDR3 DNA reads TGTGCCAGCAGGACCCCTAGCGGGAGTTCACACGAGCAGTACTTC.

This chain connects TRBV29-1 to TRBJ2-7; 7 nucleotides match TRBD1. The germline gives CDR1 SQVTM, CDR2 ANQGSEA. The CDR3 contains 12 residues. Trimming removed 5 bases from V and 3 bases from J; junction bases left unmatched: 4. The CDR3 is CSVKRDSYEQYF. Written as DNA, the CDR3 is TGCAGCGTTAAACGGGACAGCTACGAGCAGTACTTC.

The gene calls are TRBV28 and TRBJ2-3, with TRBD1 matching 9 bases. The J segment lost 2 bases and the V segment lost 3 bases, leaving 3 bases of the junction unmatched. This CDR3 contains 15 residues. From germline, CDR1 is MDHEN and CDR2 SYDVKM. This chain's CDR3 is CASSFRDRATDTQYF. The CDR3 DNA is TGTGCCAGCAGTTTCCGGGACAGGGCCACAGATACGCAGTATTTT.

J is TRBJ2-1 and V is TRBV4-2, with unresolved D. V was trimmed by 1 base and J by 5 bases, leaving 9 bases between them. The germline V gene encodes CDR1 LGHNA and CDR2 YNFKEQ. The CDR3 is made up of 14 amino acids. The CDR3 DNA reads TGTGCCAGCAGCCAAGCGGGTCGAAACAATGAGCAGTTCTTC. Encoded protein: CASSQAGRNNEQFF.

The chain joins TRBV5-1 to TRBJ2-2; TRBD1 might be the D (7 bases). Per germline, CDR1 SGHRS and CDR2 YFSETQ. This CDR3 is 14 amino acids long. Trimming pared 4 bases from V and 1 base from J, leaving 8 bases between. Here the CDR3 reads CASSQGGNTGELFF. CDR3 bases: TGCGCCAGCAGCCAGGGGGGGAACACCGGGGAGCTGTTTTTT.

The V and J genes are TRBV4-1 and TRBJ1-1; D gene ambiguous. The V end was cut by 4 bases, the J end by 2 bases, with 11 bases between. The CDR3 contains 14 residues. Germline CDR1 MGHRA, CDR2 YSYEKL. The CDR3 DNA sequence: TGCGCCAGCAGCCTGGCCCCCCGAAACACTGAAGCTTTCTTT. Residues: CASSLAPRNTEAFF.